This T cell receptor (beta chain) came from a study of blood T cell repertoires in COVID-19 (dated by TCRdb to 2018 to 2021). A note on the overall study: Samples covering the acute and convalescent phases of COVID-19 were provided by collaborators in the United States, Italy and Spain. The material from the prospective study consisted of cDNA or gDNA derived from T cells, B-cell-depleted T cells, or PBMCs. Deeply sampled blood TCRbeta repertoires from subjects exposed to, actively infected with, or recovered from COVID-19 were included in the dataset. The repertoires were released in a freely available public database intended as a resource for research on the immune response to SARS-CoV-2. Samples were obtained from the ongoing ImmuneRACE study (first 160 participants) and from over 1,000 subjects provided by 6 global collaborators. The sample metadata nearly always contained a de-identified subject ID, COVID-19 status, age in years and sex. HLA class I and class II types, where available, came from metadata supplied by the sample provider rather than from assay-based typing.

One collaborating source in Seattle enrolled patients while the patients were actively infected and followed the patients over time throughout the course of disease. Each collaborating institution followed its own protocols to collect whole blood in K2EDTA tubes. Collaborator samples were shipped for TCRbeta analysis as frozen whole blood, isolated PBMCs, or DNA extracted from either sample type. The germline V gene provides CDR1 SGHVS and CDR2 FNYEAQ. Trimming leaves V shorter by 5 bases and J shorter by 2 bases, with the junction holding 8 bases beyond the gene matches. There are 15 amino acids in the CDR3, from cysteine to phenylalanine inclusive. Only the CDR3 DNA stays, 45 bases, in frame from base 1. The immunoSEQ Assay, a bias-controlled multiplex PCR, was used to amplify TCRbeta CDR3 regions from genomic DNA. The authors processed their data as follows. Nucleated cell counts per sample were estimated from amplification of reference gene primers within the assay. To quantify the absolute abundance of each unique TCRbeta CDR3 rearrangement, sequence reads were collapsed and filtered. Productive Simpson clonality was computed per sample as the square root of Simpson's diversity index over productive rearrangements. TCRdb holds this immuneACCESS table with in-frame rearrangements only. Some clones are missing; in checked studies, unresolved V genes explain under half, and the rest has no known cause. V, J and clone size were drawn from that table, and D and trimming were deduced from the DNA. Within this sample are over 75,000 clones, with about 90% of them counted one time only. Around 4% of the sample is taken by the ten largest.

As to this clone: Its specific antigen is unknown. Base qualities are not provided; no much larger clone lies one nucleotide away.

What the study reported, not specific to this receptor: The quantity of clinical and demographic metadata differed by source and by participant and was supplied without curation.

The clonotype comes from a human donor with COVID-19, enrolled during active disease. The donor label of this sample is uncertain. The V and J genes are TRBV7-6 and TRBJ2-7, with 8 junctional bases fitting TRBD1. What was sequenced was peripheral blood. The DNA is TGTGCCAGCAGCCCCAGGGCGACAGGGGCCTACGAGCAGTACTTC. Its protein is CASSPRATGAYEQYF.